This T cell receptor beta chain emerged from a study of blood T cell repertoires in COVID-19. Study background: The United States, Italy and Spain supplied acute and convalescent COVID-19 samples.

The age range of participants was about 18 to 100 years, with residence in around 22 US areas. Membership in each cohort depended on participant-reported clinical history. Trimming took off 5 bases at V and 7 bases at J, with 16 bases between the two ends. In germline, CDR1 is MNHEY, CDR2 SVGAGI. CDR3 length equals 14 residues. Clones were read by immunoSEQ multiplex PCR, and TCRdb kept only the in-frame ones, dropping some. The sample records about 240,000 clones, approximately 83% being singletons. The sample taken for sequencing was PBMCs or T cells enriched from blood (not recorded which). V and J are TRBV6-5 and TRBJ2-3, with D hard to call. This clonotype was obtained from a woman between 40 and 55 years old with acute COVID-19. DNA of the CDR3: TGTGCCAGCAGTCCAGTTTTTACATCTCATACGCAGTATTTT. As protein: CASSPVFTSHTQYF.